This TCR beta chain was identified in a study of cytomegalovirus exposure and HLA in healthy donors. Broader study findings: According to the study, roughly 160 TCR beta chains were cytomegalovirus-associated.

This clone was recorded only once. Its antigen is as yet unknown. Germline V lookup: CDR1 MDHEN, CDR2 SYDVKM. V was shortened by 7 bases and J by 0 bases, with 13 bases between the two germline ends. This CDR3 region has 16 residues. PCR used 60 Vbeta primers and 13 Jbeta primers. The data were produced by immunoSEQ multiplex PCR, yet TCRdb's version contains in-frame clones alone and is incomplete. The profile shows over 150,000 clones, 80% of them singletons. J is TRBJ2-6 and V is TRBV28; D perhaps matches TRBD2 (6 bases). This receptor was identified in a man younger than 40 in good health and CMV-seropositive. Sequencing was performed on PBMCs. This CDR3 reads CASIGGPISGANVLTF. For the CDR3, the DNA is TGTGCCAGCATCGGGGGACCGATCTCTGGGGCCAACGTCCTGACTTTC.